These 9 T cell receptor beta chains came from one sample sequenced in a study of metastatic and nonmetastatic thyroid tumors. No patient had received any treatment before thyroid surgery. TCRdb reassembled clones from the PCR reads with MiXCR. The repertoire holds 70,000 or so clones, with 11% to 15% as singletons. Sample: blood. Receptors were obtained from a male donor with papillary thyroid cancer or a benign thyroid nodule (not recorded which). Some clones in this sample may be carry-over from other donors' samples.

This clone was seen at least ten times. V is TRBV7-2 and J is TRBJ2-2; possible D gene TRBD1, 6 bases. Trimming cost V 2 bases and J 4 bases, with 20 bases left between them. This CDR3 contains 18 residues. The germline V gene encodes CDR1 SGHTA and CDR2 FQGNSA. The CDR3 reads CASSLPKQGGIGTGELFF. Here the CDR3 DNA reads TGTGCCAGCAGCTTACCCAAACAGGGTGGGATAGGCACCGGGGAGCTGTTTTTT. The full variable domain, in which reference TRBV7-2 and TRBJ2-2 provide the parts outside the CDR3, is GAGVSQSPSNKVTEKGKDVELRCDPISGHTALYWYRQSLGQGLEFLIYFQGNSAPDKSGLPSDRFSAERTGGSVSTLTIQRTQQEDSAVYLCASSLPKQGGIGTGELFFGEGSRLTVL.

The table lists this clone with many counts. The chain combines TRBV19 with TRBJ1-1; D is unclear. The CDR3 spans 13 residues. Germline-derived CDR1 and CDR2 are LNHDA and SQIVND (reference sequence). The ends were cut back, 3 bases at V and 1 base at J, with 6 bases in the middle. The CDR3 nucleotides are TGTGCCAGTAGTATTTACGAGAACACTGAAGCTTTCTTT. This translates into CASSIYENTEAFF.

This clone was seen at least ten times. The chain links TRBV24-1 to TRBJ2-2, with D unclear. V lost 6 bases, J lost 0 bases, and 13 bases lay in between. In germline, CDR1 is KGHDR, CDR2 SFDVKD. The CDR3 totals 16 residues. The CDR3 loop reads CATSPTGRANTGELFF. For the CDR3, the DNA is TGTGCCACCAGTCCAACTGGTCGGGCGAACACCGGGGAGCTGTTTTTT.

This clone was observed many times. J is TRBJ2-1 and V is TRBV7-2; 10 nucleotides line up with TRBD2. The J segment lost 4 bases and the V segment lost 1 base, leaving 4 bases of the junction unmatched. This CDR3 comprises 16 residues. Germline V gene sequence: CDR1 SGHTA, CDR2 FQGNSA. The CDR3 region is CASSLGPGLAYNEQFF. The CDR3 coding sequence is TGTGCCAGCAGCTTAGGCCCGGGACTAGCGTACAATGAGCAGTTCTTC.

In this sample, this clone turned up many times. This rearrangement joins TRBV9 to TRBJ2-1; the D is unclear. Germline V gene sequence: CDR1 SGDLS, CDR2 YYNGEE. CDR3 length equals 15 residues. The V gene lost 3 bases and the J gene lost 2 bases, with 12 bases spanning the gap. The CDR3 coding sequence is TGTGCCAGCAGCGCAGCCACTCCGCCCTACAATGAGCAGTTCTTC. Its translation is CASSAATPPYNEQFF.

This clone was counted only a few times. The rearrangement joins TRBV28 to TRBJ1-6; D gene ambiguous. Trimming left V 8 bases short and J 7 bases short, with 15 bases between. The CDR3 has 14 amino acids. Germline CDR1 is MDHEN and CDR2 is SYDVKM. CDR3 loop: CASGIGNPNSPLHF. Here the CDR3 DNA reads TGTGCCAGCGGAATCGGGAACCCGAATTCACCCCTCCACTTT. Based on the CDR3 plus reference TRBV28 and TRBJ1-6, the full variable domain is DVKVTQSSRYLVKRTGEKVFLECVQDMDHENMFWYRQDPGLGLRLIYFSYDVKMKEKGDIPEGYSVSREKKERFSLILESASTNQTSMYLCASGIGNPNSPLHFGNGTRLTVT.

In this sample, this clone turned up many times. CDR3 sequence: CASSLEGGIHNEQFF. The CDR3 region has the DNA TGTGCCAGCAGCTTAGAGGGGGGAATCCACAATGAGCAGTTCTTC. V is TRBV11-1 and J is TRBJ2-1; either TRBD1 or TRBD2 may fit D (6 bases each). The CDR3 has 15 amino acids. V lost 1 base and J lost 5, with 12 bases in between. From germline, CDR1 is SGHAT and CDR2 FQDESV (reference sequence).

The V and J genes are TRBV20-1 and TRBJ2-3; D perhaps matches TRBD1 (5 bases). Trimming cost V 7 bases and J 2 bases, with 13 bases left between them. There are 13 residues in the CDR3. From germline, CDR1 is DFQATT and CDR2 SNEGSKA (reference sequence). The CDR3 bases are TGCAGTGTTGGTTGGGGCAACACAGATACGCAGTATTTT. Translated, it gives CSVGWGNTDTQYF.

This chain links TRBV18 with TRBJ2-2; D remains ambiguous. CDR3 length equals 16 residues. The V end lost 1 base, the J end lost 0 bases, and 9 bases lay between the germline ends. Germline V gives CDR1 KGHSH, CDR2 LQKENI. DNA of the CDR3: TGTGCCAGCTCACCACTTCCAGCGTCGAACACCGGGGAGCTGTTTTTT. Translation: CASSPLPASNTGELFF.